The next 14 T cell receptor beta chains were all read from a single sample in a study of early T cells in non-severe SARS-CoV-2 infection. TCRdb analysed the 5' RACE reads with MiXCR anew, one entry per CDR3 protein. The data hold approximately 66,000 distinct CDR3 sequences, with approximately 13% observed a single time. Source material: whole blood. The source of these receptors is an adult who was a healthcare worker with PCR-confirmed SARS-CoV-2 infection or an uninfected control (not recorded which).

This clonotype was observed many times. The chain combines TRBV29-1 with TRBJ1-2; D uncertain. Deletions cut 4 bases from V and 8 bases from J, with 14 bases between. This CDR3 region has 12 residues. Germline values: CDR1 SQVTM, CDR2 ANQGSEA. The CDR3 region is CSVGMTRGGYTF. The CDR3 DNA reads TGCAGCGTTGGTATGACGCGGGGAGGCTACACCTTC.

This clonotype was seen a few times. The chain couples TRBV19 to TRBJ2-2; the match to TRBD2 covers 11 bases. Per germline, CDR1 LNHDA and CDR2 SQIVND (reference sequence). This CDR3 spans 15 amino acids. V dropped 5 bases and J dropped 6; count of bases not matched to a gene: 5. This CDR3 is CASSLLAGVPGELFF. The CDR3 coding sequence is TGTGCCAGTAGTTTACTAGCGGGAGTCCCCGGGGAGCTGTTTTTT.

This clonotype showed up just a few times. The chain carries TRBV27 and TRBJ2-1, with D maybe TRBD2 (6 bases). V was shortened by 2 bases and J by 0 bases, with 14 bases between the two germline ends. The CDR3 is made up of 17 amino acids. Germline CDR1 MNHEY, CDR2 SMNVEV (reference sequence). Here the CDR3 DNA reads TGTGCCAGCAGTTTAAAATACCACGGGGGCTCCTACAATGAGCAGTTCTTC. Amino acid sequence: CASSLKYHGGSYNEQFF.

Note on this clonotype: One junction end does not reproduce the germline sequence, and a read error may be involved. The V call is TRBV7-8, the J call TRBJ1-1; D uncertain. Germline loops: CDR1 SGHVS, CDR2 FQNEAQ. The CDR3 has 13 amino acids. This CDR3 is CASSLDGYTEVFF. CDR3 in DNA: TGTGCCAGCAGCTTGGACGGGTACACTGAAGTTTTCTTT.

This clonotype was counted many times. The chain links TRBV27 to TRBJ2-7; 9 nucleotides line up with TRBD2. CDR3 length: 14 residues. The germline CDR1 and CDR2 sequences are MNHEY and SMNVEV (reference sequence). V was clipped by 2 bases and J by 6 bases; unmatched bases: 5. Written as DNA, the CDR3 is TGTGCCAGCAGTTTAGGTGCGGGAGGGGGCGAGCAGTACTTC. Translated: CASSLGAGGGEQYF.

There are many counts of this clonotype. The CDR3 here is CASSLGAHGANVLTF. The CDR3, as DNA: TGCGCCAGCAGCCTAGGGGCGCATGGGGCCAACGTCCTGACTTTC. The V and J genes are TRBV5-1 and TRBJ2-6; TRBD1 might be the D (5 bases). V was pared by 4 bases and J by 3 bases, with 11 bases between. Germline CDR1 reads SGHRS; CDR2 reads YFSETQ. CDR3 length: 15 amino acids.

This clonotype has ten or more counts. V usage is TRBV2 and J usage is TRBJ1-5; TRBD1 aligns across 8 bases. Unmatched junction bases numbered 12, after V lost 5 bases and J lost 3 bases. The CDR3 length is 17 residues. Germline CDR1 is SNHLY and CDR2 is FYNNEI. This chain's CDR3 is CASSLRDRLDSNQPQHF. The CDR3 region has the DNA TGTGCCAGCAGTCTCCGGGACAGGCTCGATTCCAATCAGCCCCAGCATTTT.

The V call is TRBV5-1, the J call TRBJ1-6; no clear D gene. V lost 0 bases, J lost 9 bases, and 10 bases lay in between. In germline, CDR1 is SGHRS, CDR2 YFSETQ. The CDR3 loop spans 14 amino acids. This chain's CDR3 is CASSLDGLSSPLHF. DNA for the CDR3: TGCGCCAGCAGCTTGGACGGCCTGTCTTCACCCCTCCACTTT.

V is TRBV2 and J is TRBJ2-1; 10 bases are shared with TRBD2. The CDR3 runs to 15 residues. With V trimmed by 9 bases and J by 6 bases, 11 bases remained unmatched. The germline V gene has CDR1 SNHLY and CDR2 FYNNEI. As DNA, the CDR3 is TGTGCCAGTATTGAAGCGGGAGGGCCTTCCAATGAGCAGTTCTTC. This translates into CASIEAGGPSNEQFF.

This clonotype occurred a few times. The chain links TRBV19 to TRBJ2-1; 9 bases align to TRBD1. With 5 bases clipped from V and 1 base from J, the junction kept 6 bases outside the gene matches. Germline V gene sequence: CDR1 LNHDA, CDR2 SQIVND (reference sequence). This CDR3 contains 16 residues. The CDR3 here is CASSGGGQGSYNEQFF. CDR3 sequence (DNA): TGTGCCAGTAGTGGGGGTGGACAGGGGTCCTACAATGAGCAGTTCTTC.

On this clonotype itself: Possible read error: a much larger clone is one base away. V and J are TRBV5-4 and TRBJ2-5, with D hard to call. Germline assignment: CDR1 SGHNT and CDR2 YYREEE (reference sequence). CDR3 size: 13 residues. The CDR3 DNA follows: TGTACCAGCAGCGAACGGCCTCAAGAGACCCAGTACTTC. Translating it yields CTSSERPQETQYF.

This clonotype was seen more than once but under ten times. The rearrangement links TRBV9 to TRBJ2-7, with D possibly matching TRBD1 (6 bases). Trimming removed 4 bases at V and 6 bases at J, with 17 bases between. CDR3 length: 14 residues. The germline CDR1 and CDR2 sequences are SGDLS and YYNGEE. The CDR3 DNA sequence: TGTGCCAGCAGCCCTCTAACCACAGGGTCCGAGCAGTACTTC. This gives the protein CASSPLTTGSEQYF.

This clonotype turned up a few times. The chain has TRBV18 and TRBJ2-1; D unclear. V was clipped by 0 bases and J by 6 bases, with 9 bases between them. Germline CDR1 is KGHSH and CDR2 is LQKENI. The CDR3 runs to 14 residues. CDR3 protein: CASSPPSYSNEQFF. CDR3 coding DNA: TGTGCCAGCTCACCACCCTCGTACAGCAATGAGCAGTTCTTC.

In this sample, this clonotype turned up many times. The chain employs TRBV29-1 and TRBJ1-2, with D tentatively TRBD1 (6 bases). The CDR3 sequence is 12 residues long. V lost 2 bases, J lost 8 bases, and 12 bases lay in between. The V gene's germline CDR1 is SQVTM and CDR2 ANQGSEA. The DNA of the CDR3 is TGCAGCGTTGAAACCCCAGGGGAGGGCTACACCTTC. Protein sequence: CSVETPGEGYTF.